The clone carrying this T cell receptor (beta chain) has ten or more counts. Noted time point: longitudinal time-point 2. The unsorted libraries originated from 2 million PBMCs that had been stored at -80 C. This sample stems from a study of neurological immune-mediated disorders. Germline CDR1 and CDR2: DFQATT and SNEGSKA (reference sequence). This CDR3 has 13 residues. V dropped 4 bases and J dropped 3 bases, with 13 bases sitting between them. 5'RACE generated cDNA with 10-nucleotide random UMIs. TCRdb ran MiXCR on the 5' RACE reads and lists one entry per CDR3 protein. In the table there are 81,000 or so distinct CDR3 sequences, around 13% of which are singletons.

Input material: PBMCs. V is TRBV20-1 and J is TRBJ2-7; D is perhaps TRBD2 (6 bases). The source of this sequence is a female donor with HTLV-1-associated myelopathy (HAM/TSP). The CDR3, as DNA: TGCAGTGCTAAAACAGGCGGGATCTACGAGCAGTACTTC. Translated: CSAKTGGIYEQYF.